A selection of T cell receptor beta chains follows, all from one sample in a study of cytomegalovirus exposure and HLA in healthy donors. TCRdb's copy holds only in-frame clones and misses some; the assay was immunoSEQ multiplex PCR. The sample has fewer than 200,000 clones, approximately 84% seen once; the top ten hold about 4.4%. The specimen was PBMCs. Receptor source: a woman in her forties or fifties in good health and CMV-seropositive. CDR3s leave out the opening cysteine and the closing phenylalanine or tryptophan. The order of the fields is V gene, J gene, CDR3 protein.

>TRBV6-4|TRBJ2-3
ASSDGTSSRPY
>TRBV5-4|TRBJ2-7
ASSLPGNAGYEQY
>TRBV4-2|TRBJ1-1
ASSQDQGRGVSEAF
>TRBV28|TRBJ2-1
ASRRREVLGEQF
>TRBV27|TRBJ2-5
ASGTTGQQETQY
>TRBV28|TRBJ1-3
ASSLTGLGNTIY
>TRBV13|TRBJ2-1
ASSLVSQGYEQF
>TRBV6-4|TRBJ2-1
ASSDMGGSYNEQF
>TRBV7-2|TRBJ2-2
ASSLNGRNTGELF
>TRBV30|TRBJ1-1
AWARGPGHSEAF
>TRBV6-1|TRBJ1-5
ASSEGTGEQPQH
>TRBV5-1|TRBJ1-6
ASSLRSGLDNSPLH
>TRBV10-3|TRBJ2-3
AIRGTSGGPATDTQY
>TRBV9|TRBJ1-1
ASSVGSGMGNTEAF
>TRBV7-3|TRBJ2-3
ASSPTSGVTDTQY
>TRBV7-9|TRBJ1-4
ASSLAAGDEKLF
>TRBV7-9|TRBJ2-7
ASSPGLHSYEQY
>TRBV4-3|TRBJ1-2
ASSQENSQAYGYT
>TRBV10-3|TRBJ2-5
AIAEEGTLLGETQY
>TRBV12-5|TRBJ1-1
ASGLALGGTEAF